This T cell receptor beta chain was sequenced in a study of blood T cell repertoires in COVID-19. Whole-study context: Both acute and convalescent COVID-19 samples were obtained from the United States, Italy and Spain. Sample material is recorded as cDNA or gDNA derived from T cells, B-cell-depleted T cells, or PBMCs.

This CDR3 is built from 16 residues. Germline values: CDR1 KGHSH, CDR2 LQKENI. Trimming pared 2 bases from V and 0 bases from J, leaving 13 bases between. Assay used: immunoSEQ multiplex PCR; TCRdb lists only in-frame clones, some missing. Of over 110,000 clones listed, about 87% are singletons. The rearrangement uses TRBV18 and TRBJ1-1; perhaps TRBD1 as D (5 bases). The origin of this receptor is a human donor in a cohort sampled during active COVID-19. Sample: peripheral blood. In nucleotides, the CDR3 is TGTGCCAGCTCACCATCCCAGGGCCACATGAACACTGAAGCTTTCTTT. Translating gives CASSPSQGHMNTEAFF.